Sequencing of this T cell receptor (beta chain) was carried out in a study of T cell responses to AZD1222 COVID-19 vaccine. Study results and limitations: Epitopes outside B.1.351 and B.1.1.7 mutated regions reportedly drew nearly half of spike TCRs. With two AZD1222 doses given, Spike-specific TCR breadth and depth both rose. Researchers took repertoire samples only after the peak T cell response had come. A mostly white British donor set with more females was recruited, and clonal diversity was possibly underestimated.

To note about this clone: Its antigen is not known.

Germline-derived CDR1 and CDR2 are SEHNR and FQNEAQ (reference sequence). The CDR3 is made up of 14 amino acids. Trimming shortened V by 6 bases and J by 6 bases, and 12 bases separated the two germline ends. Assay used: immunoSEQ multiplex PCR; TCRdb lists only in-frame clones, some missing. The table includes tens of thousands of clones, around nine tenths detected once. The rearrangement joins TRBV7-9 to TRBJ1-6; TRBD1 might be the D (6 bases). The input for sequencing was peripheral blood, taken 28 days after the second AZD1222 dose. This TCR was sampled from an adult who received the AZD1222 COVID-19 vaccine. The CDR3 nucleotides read TGTGCCAGCAGGATGGGGGCAGCTAATTCACCCCTCCACTTT. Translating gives CASRMGAANSPLHF.